A single sample is the source of the 4 T cell receptor beta chains below, sequenced in a study of identical twins. TCRdb processed the 5' RACE reads anew with MiXCR; each CDR3 protein has one entry. The sample has some 590,000 distinct CDR3 sequences, around 9.6% seen once; the top ten hold under 3%. In addition, the sample was reused for a study of yellow fever vaccine responses in identical twins.

The specimen sequenced was PBMCs. Source of these receptors: a woman aged 18-30 years in good health.

This clonotype was seen at least ten times. The V call is TRBV7-9, the J call TRBJ2-1; no definite D call. The ends were cut back, 5 bases at V and 8 bases at J, with 10 bases in the middle. The CDR3 totals 12 residues. Germline V lookup: CDR1 SEHNR, CDR2 FQNEAQ (reference sequence). CDR3 in amino acids: CASSLIGYEQFF. In DNA, the CDR3 is TGTGCCAGCAGCCTCATAGGTTATGAGCAGTTCTTC.

In this sample, this clonotype turned up a few times. The rearrangement links TRBV20-1 to TRBJ2-5, with 12 bases matching TRBD2. CDR1 is DFQATT, CDR2 SNEGSKA, per germline (reference sequence). The CDR3 totals 14 residues. V gave up 6 bases and J gave up 4 bases; unmatched junction bases: 6. Here the CDR3 DNA reads TGCAGTGCCCCTACTAGCGGGAGGTTAGAGACCCAGTACTTC. It translates to CSAPTSGRLETQYF.

The chain links TRBV3-1 to TRBJ2-6; D tentatively fits TRBD1 or TRBD2 (5 bases each). This CDR3 is built from 16 residues. Germline V gives CDR1 LGHDT, CDR2 YNNKEL (reference sequence). V dropped 4 bases and J dropped 0 bases, with 10 bases sitting between them. CDR3 coding DNA: TGTGCCAGCAGCCGTCGTGGGGGCTCTGGGGCCAACGTCCTGACTTTC. This sequence encodes CASSRRGGSGANVLTF.

This clonotype was observed a handful of times. J is TRBJ2-2 and V is TRBV11-2; tentatively, D is TRBD1 or TRBD2 (5 bases each). The CDR3 covers 15 residues. The germline V and J ends were trimmed by 4 bases and 2 bases, with 11 bases remaining between them. Germline CDR1 SGHAT, CDR2 FQNNGV. In nucleotides, the CDR3 is TGTGCCAGCAGCTGGGGACCACGAAACACCGGGGAGCTGTTTTTT. Translated: CASSWGPRNTGELFF. Full variable domain (rest looked up from reference TRBV11-2 and TRBJ2-2): EAGVAQSPRYKIIEKRQSVAFWCNPISGHATLYWYQQILGQGPKLLIQFQNNGVVDDSQLPKDRFSAERLKGVDSTLKIQPAKLEDSAVYLCASSWGPRNTGELFFGEGSRLTVL.